This T cell receptor (beta chain) was identified during a study of blood T cell repertoires in COVID-19. Turning to the study itself: T cells, B-cell-depleted T cells, or PBMCs supplied cDNA or gDNA.

Germline values: CDR1 MNHEY, CDR2 SVGAGI. The CDR3 is made up of 13 amino acids. V was clipped by 10 bases and J by 3 bases; unmatched bases: 7. This clone was detected ten times or more. The table came from immunoSEQ multiplex PCR; TCRdb's copy has only in-frame clones and leaves some out. The sample records 150,000 to 200,000 clones, 87% being singletons. Sample: peripheral blood. The chain links TRBV6-5 to TRBJ2-7, with TRBD1 identical over 9 bases. This clonotype was obtained from a man aged 35-49 years with active or convalescent COVID-19. The CDR3 DNA reads as TGTGCCACCGTTCCGGGACAGGGCTACGAGCAGTACTTC. Translating it yields CATVPGQGYEQYF.